Many counts were recorded for the clone carrying this T cell receptor (beta chain). Its target is not known. This sample was taken from a study of regulatory T cells in long-lasting Graves disease. Findings and limits, study-wide: Thyroid tissue was not sampled; only peripheral blood was. Comparison showed that persistent patients shared more public clonotypes (roughly 2,700) than new patients (approximately 930).

Time point indicated: newly diagnosed GD, antithyroid drugs for less than 3 months. PBMCs provided the RNA from which the TCR library was made. Combining iRepertoire HTBI primers with Arm-PCR of CDR3 regions, the authors built TCR beta libraries. From the multiplex PCR reads, TCRdb called clonotypes with MiXCR, one entry per CDR3 protein. Among under 450,000 distinct CDR3 sequences listed, around 15% were seen once. This CDR3 has 14 residues. V lost 0 bases and J lost 1, with 7 bases in between. CDR1 KGHSH and CDR2 LQKENI come from the germline V gene. This same sample was also taken into another study, of T cells in Graves' hyperthyroidism and ophthalmopathy. From that paper: Researchers found most expanded thyroid clonotypes above 0.001 in blood as well.

The sequencing used peripheral blood mononuclear cells (PBMCs), collected at new diagnosis, from a patient treated with antithyroid drugs. The clonotype was recovered from a woman in her late teens or twenties with Graves disease. This chain uses TRBV18 with TRBJ2-7, with D perhaps TRBD1 (6 bases). CDR3 region: CASSPPGQSYEQYF. The CDR3 DNA reads TGTGCCAGCTCACCACCCGGACAGTCCTACGAGCAGTACTTC.